This T cell receptor (beta chain) is drawn from a study of cytomegalovirus exposure and HLA in healthy donors. Findings and limits, study-wide: Among TCR beta chains of equal frequency, HLA-associated ones were more clonally expanded in a later analysis. Common viral pathogens were later found to be apparently linked to several of the most significant clusters.

This PCR relied on a set of 60 Vbeta primers and 13 Jbeta primers. Produced via immunoSEQ multiplex PCR; TCRdb's table is partial and in-frame only. The repertoire has about 160,000 clones, over 60% of them found once; the top ten carry just over 3%. This clone showed up just a few times. Its antigen is undetermined. The sample was PBMCs. The receptor was isolated from a woman aged 40 to 50 in good health and CMV-seronegative.

The CDR3 DNA reads TGCAGCGTCGTAAACACCAATTGGAACACTGAAGCTTTCTTT. Translation gives CSVVNTNWNTEAFF. The chain couples TRBV29-1 to TRBJ1-1; D is ambiguous. Germline CDR1 reads SQVTM; CDR2 reads ANQGSEA. Deletions cut 6 bases from V and 1 base from J, with 15 bases between. The CDR3 is 14 amino acids.